These 13 T cell receptor beta chains were all obtained from the same sample, sequenced in a study of T cell responses to AZD1222 COVID-19 vaccine. TCRdb's table, derived via immunoSEQ multiplex PCR, lists solely in-frame clones and lacks some. This repertoire shows some 170,000 clones, approximately 88% found once; its top ten account for around 1.6%. The sample in question was peripheral blood, obtained on day 0 of AZD1222 vaccination. These receptors were obtained from an adult in good health.

This sequence joins TRBV15 and TRBJ1-1, with 8 nucleotides matching TRBD1. Germline V CDR1 and CDR2: LNHNV, YYDKDF (reference sequence). Losses at the gene ends were 3 bases for V and 6 bases for J; bases not matched to a gene: 9. This CDR3 is built from 15 residues. The CDR3 nucleotides are TGTGCCACCAGCAGGGACAGGGTGGCTTTCGCTGAAGCTTTCTTT. This translates into CATSRDRVAFAEAFF.

V is TRBV29-1 and J is TRBJ1-1; D unresolved. The V end was cut by 5 bases, the J end by 5 bases, with 6 bases between. CDR1 is SQVTM and CDR2 is ANQGSEA in the germline V gene. This CDR3 is built from 10 residues. The CDR3 loop is CSVTRTEAFF. Written as DNA, the CDR3 is TGCAGCGTTACACGGACTGAAGCTTTCTTT.

Written as DNA, the CDR3 is TGTGCCAGCAGTTGGGGCCCGGCGGGGACTGAAGCTTTCTTT. Protein: CASSWGPAGTEAFF. V gene TRBV28 combines with J gene TRBJ1-1; a possible D gene is TRBD1 (5 bases). Trimming pared 4 bases from V and 5 bases from J, leaving 14 bases between. The CDR3 sequence is 14 residues long. Germline CDR1 reads MDHEN; CDR2 reads SYDVKM.

The rearrangement links TRBV28 to TRBJ1-5; possible D gene TRBD1, 5 bases. The CDR3 loop spans 14 amino acids. The V end lost 3 bases, the J end lost 7 bases, and 13 bases lay between the germline ends. Germline V lookup: CDR1 MDHEN, CDR2 SYDVKM. The CDR3 sequence: CASSFPQGRQPQHF. CDR3 DNA: TGTGCCAGCAGTTTCCCTCAGGGTCGGCAGCCCCAGCATTTT.

CDR3 sequence reads: CASSLAGRSYEQYF. The DNA of the CDR3 is TGTGCCAGCAGCTTAGCGGGACGCTCCTACGAGCAGTACTTC. J is TRBJ2-7 and V is TRBV7-9, with D possibly called TRBD1 or TRBD2 (5 bases each). Germline V lookup: CDR1 SEHNR, CDR2 FQNEAQ (reference sequence). This CDR3 has 14 amino acids. Trimming took off 0 bases at V and 0 bases at J, with 6 bases between the two ends.

The chain is built from TRBV7-2 and TRBJ1-6, with a weak D call TRBD1 (5 bases). Trimming pared 1 base from V and 5 bases from J, leaving 15 bases between. CDR1 and CDR2 (germline): SGHTA, FQGNSA. The length of the CDR3 is 17 residues. The CDR3 is CASSLGPRRGDNSPLHF. In nucleotides, the CDR3 is TGTGCCAGCAGCTTAGGCCCCCGGAGGGGCGATAATTCACCCCTCCACTTT.

The chain is built from TRBV7-9 and TRBJ2-3; 7 nucleotides line up with TRBD1. The CDR3 length is 16 residues. Unmatched junction bases numbered 12, after V lost 5 bases and J lost 4 bases. CDR1 is SEHNR and CDR2 is FQNEAQ in the germline V gene (reference sequence). The CDR3 nucleotides read TGTGCCAGCAGCCCGCCGCAGACAGGGAAAGCAGATACGCAGTATTTT. Its translation is CASSPPQTGKADTQYF.

The chain recombines TRBV19 with TRBJ2-2; no definite D call. V was clipped by 4 bases and J by 0 bases, with 6 bases between them. Germline-derived CDR1 and CDR2 are LNHDA and SQIVND (reference sequence). The CDR3 has 14 amino acids. CDR3 nucleotides: TGTGCCAGTAGTACTGGGTCGAACACCGGGGAGCTGTTTTTT. It is translated as CASSTGSNTGELFF.

The chain uses TRBV9 and TRBJ2-1; D remains ambiguous. CDR3 length: 13 residues. V dropped 1 base and J dropped 9 bases, with 11 bases sitting between them. Germline V CDR1 and CDR2: SGDLS, YYNGEE. The CDR3 spells CASSVFSTAEQFF. As DNA, the CDR3 is TGTGCCAGCAGCGTATTCAGTACTGCTGAGCAGTTCTTC. Looking up the rest from reference TRBV9 and TRBJ2-1 gives the full variable domain: DSGVTQTPKHLITATGQRVTLRCSPRSGDLSVYWYQQSLDQGLQFLIQYYNGEERAKGNILERFSAQQFPDLHSELNLSSLELGDSALYFCASSVFSTAEQFFGPGTRLTVL.

The genes are TRBV28 and TRBJ1-2, with TRBD1 matching 7 bases. Germline V gives CDR1 MDHEN, CDR2 SYDVKM. The CDR3 loop spans 14 amino acids. V lost 4 bases, J lost 3 bases, and 5 bases stayed unmatched. The CDR3 DNA is TGTGCCAGCAGTTGGCCGACAGGGTACTATGGCTACACCTTC. Encoded protein: CASSWPTGYYGYTF.

The rearrangement links TRBV2 to TRBJ1-1; 9 bases are a match to TRBD1. Germline CDR1 reads SNHLY; CDR2 reads FYNNEI. Trimming cost V 5 bases and J 2 bases; bases outside gene matches: 15. This CDR3 is 18 amino acids long. CDR3 in amino acids: CASSFTSGTGPINTEAFF. The CDR3 region has the DNA TGTGCCAGCAGTTTTACGTCTGGGACAGGGCCTATAAACACTGAAGCTTTCTTT.

On this clone itself: One end of the junction does not line up with germline, which may come from a read error. The chain uses TRBV30 and TRBJ2-1; 15 bases match TRBD2. The germline V gene has CDR1 GTSNPN and CDR2 SVGIG (reference sequence). The CDR3 sequence is 13 residues long. The DNA for the CDR3 is TGTGCCTGGATCGGACTAGCGGGAGGGCCCGTCCTCTTC. This translates into CAWIGLAGGPVLF.

The CDR3 is CASSLGGRGLHTEAFF. The CDR3, as DNA: TGTGCCAGCAGCTTAGGTGGCAGGGGGCTCCACACTGAAGCTTTCTTT. The rearrangement links TRBV7-9 to TRBJ1-1, with 8 bases matching TRBD1. The CDR3 covers 16 residues. The ends lost 1 base at V and 3 bases at J; junction bases unmatched: 7. Germline V gene data show CDR1 as SEHNR and CDR2 as FQNEAQ (reference sequence).